The next 17 T cell receptor beta chains were all read from a single sample in a study of T cells in localized non-small cell lung cancer. Sequenced by immunoSEQ multiplex PCR; TCRdb stores in-frame clones only, minus some. The sample lists approximately 64,000 clones, approximately 87% seen once, with nearly 2% in the top ten. This specimen was peripheral blood, taken before any cancer treatment. The receptors shown here come from a woman aged 40-69 years with stage I lung adenocarcinoma.

V gene TRBV5-6 combines with J gene TRBJ1-3, with a tentative D call TRBD1 (5 bases). With 4 bases removed from V and 1 base from J, the gap between germline ends came to 15 bases. The CDR3 is made up of 16 amino acids. The germline V gene has CDR1 SGHDT and CDR2 YYEEEE. This chain's CDR3 is CASSLTGTKSGNTIYF. In DNA form, the CDR3 reads TGTGCCAGCAGCCTGACCGGGACGAAATCTGGAAACACCATATATTTT.

V and J are TRBV11-3 and TRBJ2-5, with TRBD2 matching 7 bases. V dropped 5 bases and J dropped 3; count of bases not matched to a gene: 6. This CDR3 is built from 14 residues. Germline loops: CDR1 SGHNT, CDR2 YENEEA. CDR3 coding DNA: TGTGCCAGCAGCAGTGGGAGGGCCGAAGAGACCCAGTACTTC. The encoded protein is CASSSGRAEETQYF.

The chain has TRBV4-1 and TRBJ2-7, with TRBD2 matching over 8 bases. Germline V gene data show CDR1 as MGHRA and CDR2 as YSYEKL. There are 14 residues in the CDR3. Losses at the gene ends were 1 base for V and 4 bases for J; bases not matched to a gene: 3. The CDR3 region is CASSQGVAGYEQYF. The CDR3 DNA follows: TGCGCCAGCAGCCAAGGGGTAGCGGGGTACGAGCAGTACTTC.

This clone came up once. The V and J genes are TRBV7-9 and TRBJ1-1, with D unclear. From germline, CDR1 is SEHNR and CDR2 FQNEAQ (reference sequence). CDR3 length: 14 amino acids. Trimming cost V 1 base and J 3 bases, with 9 bases left between them. The CDR3 protein is CASSLEGRDTEAFF. DNA of the CDR3: TGTGCCAGCAGCTTAGAAGGCAGAGACACTGAAGCTTTCTTT.

The rearrangement uses TRBV11-2 and TRBJ2-7, with 7 bases fitting TRBD1. Per germline, CDR1 SGHAT and CDR2 FQNNGV. The length of the CDR3 is 13 residues. Germline trimming cut 3 bases from V and 4 bases from J; bases unmatched to any gene: 3. The CDR3 region has the DNA TGTGCCAGCAGCTTGAGACAGGGTTACGAGCAGTACTTC. Translating gives CASSLRQGYEQYF.

The genes are TRBV6-6 and TRBJ2-1; D is uncertain. V was clipped by 5 bases and J by 7 bases, with 12 bases between them. The length of the CDR3 is 13 residues. CDR1 MNHNY and CDR2 SVGAGI come from the germline V gene (reference sequence). This chain's CDR3 is CASSPLTGNEQFF. DNA of the CDR3: TGTGCCAGCAGTCCCCTGACTGGGAATGAGCAGTTCTTC.

The rearrangement joins TRBV5-6 to TRBJ2-1; 8 bases map to TRBD2. Germline values: CDR1 SGHDT, CDR2 YYEEEE. Trimming removed 4 bases from V and 4 bases from J; junction bases left unmatched: 10. This CDR3 spans 16 amino acids. CDR3 residues: CASSLPTSGIYNEQFF. In DNA form, the CDR3 reads TGTGCCAGCAGCCTGCCTACTAGCGGTATTTACAATGAGCAGTTCTTC.

This chain connects TRBV30 to TRBJ2-6, with TRBD1 identical over 7 bases. This CDR3 comprises 16 residues. CDR1 is GTSNPN and CDR2 is SVGIG in the germline V gene (reference sequence). The V gene end was trimmed by 2 bases and the J gene end by 4 bases; junction bases not matched to a gene: 8. The CDR3 loop is CAWSPMDRSGANVLTF. The CDR3 nucleotides are TGTGCCTGGAGTCCAATGGACAGGAGCGGGGCCAACGTCCTGACTTTC.

The chain couples TRBV5-4 to TRBJ2-6; D assignment may be TRBD1 or TRBD2 (5 bases each). The CDR3 is 17 amino acids. From germline, CDR1 is SGHNT and CDR2 YYREEE (reference sequence). Trimming pared 3 bases from V and 2 bases from J, leaving 15 bases between. The CDR3 is CASSSPRGDAGANVLTF. The CDR3, as DNA: TGTGCCAGCAGCTCGCCGAGGGGAGACGCTGGGGCCAACGTCCTGACTTTC.

V is TRBV7-2 and J is TRBJ1-5; D unclear. Germline CDR1 SGHTA, CDR2 FQGNSA. This CDR3 is 12 amino acids long. V was cut by 2 bases and J by 10 bases, with 9 bases left in between. In DNA form, the CDR3 reads TGTGCCAGCAGCTTACGTACGGGACCCCAGCATTTT. Encoded protein: CASSLRTGPQHF.

This sequence joins TRBV28 and TRBJ1-5; 7 positions match TRBD1. The CDR3 extends over 15 amino acids. Losses at the gene ends were 6 bases for V and 5 bases for J; bases not matched to a gene: 10. The V gene's germline CDR1 is MDHEN and CDR2 SYDVKM. CDR3 nucleotide sequence: TGTGCCAGCAGACAACTTGACAGGGAATATCAGCCCCAGCATTTT. Its protein product is CASRQLDREYQPQHF.

The rearrangement links TRBV4-1 to TRBJ1-4; perhaps TRBD1 as D (5 bases). The germline V gene encodes CDR1 MGHRA and CDR2 YSYEKL. V was shortened by 0 bases and J by 13 bases, with 12 bases between the two germline ends. CDR3 size: 13 residues. The CDR3 DNA sequence: TGCGCCAGCAGCCAAGATCGGCAGGGCGGACTGTTTTTT. It translates to CASSQDRQGGLFF.

The gene calls are TRBV28 and TRBJ1-3; the D is unclear. Germline V gene lookup returns CDR1 MDHEN and CDR2 SYDVKM. Trimming left V 8 bases short and J 0 bases short, with 17 bases between. This CDR3 is 16 amino acids long. The CDR3 DNA reads TGTGCCAGCGGGATACGGACGTGGAGCTCTGGAAACACCATATATTTT. Its translation: CASGIRTWSSGNTIYF.

This clone was detected only once. This chain uses TRBV6-5 with TRBJ1-5; D remains unclear. V lost 5 bases and J 4 bases, leaving 6 bases between the germline ends. This CDR3 spans 12 amino acids. Germline-derived CDR1 and CDR2 are MNHEY and SVGAGI. The CDR3 loop is CASSLGNQPQHF. CDR3 DNA: TGTGCCAGCAGTCTGGGTAATCAGCCCCAGCATTTT.

The CDR3 here is CASSFSTSGMGSEQFF. The CDR3 DNA is TGTGCCAGCAGTTTTTCGACTAGCGGGATGGGGAGTGAGCAGTTCTTC. This chain connects TRBV27 to TRBJ2-1; 11 nucleotides agree with TRBD2. This CDR3 has 16 residues. V lost 3 bases and J lost 9; bases outside the gene matches: 10. Germline assignment: CDR1 MNHEY and CDR2 SMNVEV (reference sequence).

The rearrangement links TRBV7-2 to TRBJ2-1, with TRBD2 identical over 10 bases. CDR3 length: 15 amino acids. The trim removed 2 bases at V and 6 bases at J, leaving 4 bases unmatched. Germline lookup yields CDR1 SGHTA and CDR2 FQGNSA. The DNA of the CDR3 is TGTGCCAGCAGCTTATCGAGCGGGAGGGGCAATGAGCAGTTCTTC. Its translation: CASSLSSGRGNEQFF.

This rearrangement joins TRBV29-1 to TRBJ2-7, with TRBD1 as a possible D gene (6 bases). The CDR3 totals 15 residues. The V and J ends lost 0 bases and 5 bases respectively, with 17 bases between them. Germline-derived CDR1 and CDR2 are SQVTM and ANQGSEA. The CDR3 is CSVEEWETGIDEQYF. The DNA of the CDR3 is TGCAGCGTTGAAGAGTGGGAGACAGGCATCGACGAGCAGTACTTC.